This TCR beta chain was recovered during a study of blood T cell repertoires in COVID-19 (dated by TCRdb to 2020 to 2022). In terms of the full investigation: Samples from collaborators originated in the United States, Italy and Spain and spanned both the acute and convalescent phases of COVID-19. The material from the prospective study consisted of cDNA or gDNA derived from T cells, B-cell-depleted T cells, or PBMCs. The dataset comprised deeply sampled blood TCRbeta repertoires from subjects exposed to, actively infected with, or recovered from COVID-19. The repertoires were made available in a free public database intended to serve as a resource for research on the immune response to SARS-CoV-2. The samples were drawn from two sources: the first 160 participants of the ongoing ImmuneRACE study, and 1,000 to 1,500 subjects contributed by 6 global collaborators. A de-identified subject ID, COVID-19 status, age in years and sex were almost always included in the sample metadata. HLA class I and class II types, where available, came from metadata supplied by the sample provider rather than from assay-based typing. Broad study findings and their caveats: How much clinical and demographic metadata was included differed by source and by participant, and the metadata was provided uncurated.

Collaborating institutions collected whole blood in K2EDTA tubes following their own protocols. For TCRbeta analysis, collaborators shipped samples as frozen whole blood, isolated PBMCs, or DNA extracted from either of those sample types. The immunoSEQ Assay, a bias-controlled multiplex PCR, was used to amplify TCRbeta CDR3 regions from genomic DNA. The published analysis was carried out like this. The number of nucleated cells in each sample was estimated from the amplification of reference gene primers within the assay. To quantify the absolute abundance of each unique TCRbeta CDR3 rearrangement, sequence reads were collapsed and filtered. For each sample, productive Simpson clonality was calculated by taking the square root of Simpson's diversity index across productive rearrangements. What TCRdb holds here is the immuneACCESS table cut down to in-frame rearrangements. Part of the clones is not present; checked against another copy, under half of the missing clones reflect an unresolved V gene, and the others are unexplained. V, J and clone size are those of that table, while D and trimming were read from the DNA. For this sample there are 210,000 or so clones; 88% appear just once. The ten largest clones capture more than 1.4% of the sample.

As to this clone: Its antigen is still unknown. The record has no base qualities; no much larger clone is one base away.

A distance of 18 bases separates the germline ends of V and J, which lose 5 bases and 6 bases respectively. According to the germline V gene, CDR1 reads KGHDR and CDR2 reads SFDVKD. Including the terminal cysteine and phenylalanine, the CDR3 comprises 15 residues. Kept here is only the CDR3 DNA, which spans 45 bases and is read in frame from base 1. In this chain, TRBV24-1 is recombined with TRBJ1-2; matching of 6 bases hints at TRBD1 as the D gene. The sequenced sample was peripheral blood. The TCR sequence derives from a man aged 18 to 29 with active or convalescent COVID-19. The CDR3 region: CATSAAGGAFNGYTF. The DNA is TGTGCCACCAGTGCGGCGGGGGGCGCGTTCAATGGCTACACCTTC.